The 5 T cell receptor beta chains in this list originate from one sample, sequenced in a study of cytomegalovirus exposure and HLA in healthy donors. It was with 60 Vbeta and 13 Jbeta primers that the PCR ran. Profiled with immunoSEQ multiplex PCR; TCRdb holds only in-frame clones, not every one. This table has about 130,000 clones, around 79% appearing once. Sequencing was carried out using PBMCs. These receptor sequences come from a male donor in good health and CMV-seronegative.

The rearrangement joins TRBV27 to TRBJ2-3; a weak D match, TRBD2 (5 bases). The CDR3 covers 14 residues. The V and J ends lost 10 bases and 9 bases respectively, with 23 bases between them. Germline V CDR1 and CDR2: MNHEY, SMNVEV (reference sequence). CDR3 residues: CATHTGLASGTQYF. The CDR3 bases are TGTGCCACACACACCGGGTTAGCGTCGGGAACGCAGTATTTT.

The sample holds one count of this clone. The chain uses TRBV4-1 and TRBJ2-1, with TRBD2 matching over 12 bases. Germline CDR1 reads MGHRA; CDR2 reads YSYEKL. The junction had 6 bases not matched to a gene; V was cut back by 3 bases and J by 9 bases. This CDR3 has 15 amino acids. CDR3 in amino acids: CASSHPSGGAGEQFF. In nucleotides, the CDR3 is TGCGCCAGCAGCCACCCTAGCGGGGGGGCGGGTGAGCAGTTCTTC.

The genes are TRBV5-1 and TRBJ2-5; the D is unclear. There are 12 residues in the CDR3. The germline V gene has CDR1 SGHRS and CDR2 YFSETQ. The V and J ends lost 2 bases and 4 bases respectively, with 6 bases between them. The CDR3 DNA reads as TGCGCCAGCAGCTTCCCTAGAGAGACCCAGTACTTC. It yields the protein CASSFPRETQYF.

This chain uses TRBV4-1 with TRBJ2-3; 11 nucleotides align to TRBD2. This CDR3 contains 15 residues. Germline CDR1 and CDR2: MGHRA and YSYEKL. Trimming took 3 bases from V and 4 from J; bases not matched to a gene: 3. For the CDR3, the DNA is TGCGCCAGCAGCCAGGTAGCGGGGGGGCCAGATACGCAGTATTTT. Encoded protein: CASSQVAGGPDTQYF.

The chain is built from TRBV11-2 and TRBJ2-7; TRBD2 matches at 9 bases. V lost 2 bases, J lost 4 bases, and 6 bases stayed unmatched. Per germline, CDR1 SGHAT and CDR2 FQNNGV. CDR3 length: 15 residues. The CDR3 region has the DNA TGTGCCAGCAGCTTAAGCGGGACTAGCCGGTACGAGCAGTACTTC. Protein product: CASSLSGTSRYEQYF. Using reference TRBV11-2 and TRBJ2-7 for the parts outside the CDR3, the full variable domain is EAGVAQSPRYKIIEKRQSVAFWCNPISGHATLYWYQQILGQGPKLLIQFQNNGVVDDSQLPKDRFSAERLKGVDSTLKIQPAKLEDSAVYLCASSLSGTSRYEQYFGPGTRLTVT.